This T cell receptor (beta chain) was profiled in a study of early T cells in non-severe SARS-CoV-2 infection (dated by TCRdb to 2020 to 2023). The study in broad terms: Because TCR sequencing relied on bulk RNA taken from unsorted whole blood, pairing of alpha and beta chains was not possible. Results the study describes overall, beyond this receptor: VDJdb matching was skewed toward anti-spike CD8 responses and likely underestimated virus-specific expansions, missing private and CD4 specificities.

CDR1 and CDR2, looked up from the germline V gene (reference sequence), are DFQATT and SNEGSKA. The CDR3 goes from the cysteine to the phenylalanine over 14 residues. The entry retains the CDR3 DNA only, 42 bases that are in frame from base 1. Trimming accounts for 6 bases at V and 3 bases at J, while the number of junction bases matched to no gene is 7. The library was prepared using 5' RACE. TCRdb lists the instrument as NextSeq 500. The TCR library protocol attached unique molecular identifiers to individual cDNA molecules to correct for sequencing error and PCR bias. Both TCR alpha and beta chains were sequenced, and tight co-correlation was observed between alpha and beta sequence abundances in each sample. The source study handled its data this way. Decombinator V4 was used to perform V gene, J gene and CDR3 annotation of TCR sequences. TCRs were defined as expanded if a significant change between any two time points was detected under a Poisson model with p below 0.0001. Abundances of TCRs were expressed as counts per million after normalisation to the total number of TCRs sequenced in each sample. MAIT TCRs were defined by TRAV1-2 paired with TRAJ12, TRAJ20 or TRAJ33, and iNKT TCRs by TRAV10 paired with TRAJ18. VDJdb, accessed 1 November 2021, was searched for CMV, EBV and SARS-CoV-2 annotated TCRs, excluding TCRs annotated for multiple antigens. Using fastp trimming at Q25 and MiXCR clonotype assembly, TCRdb reanalyzed the public sequencing data and kept in-frame beta chains. Rows with one shared CDR3 protein collapse into an entry with the most common genes and DNA. These V and J calls rely on TCRdb rather than the paper's analysis. The sample contains under 95,000 distinct CDR3 sequences, about 16% of them found a single time. The ten top clones hold around 5.4% of the sample.

This clonotype was recorded a few times. No antigen is known for it. The record has no base qualities; no much larger clone is one base away. The study was a case-control design nested within a healthcare worker cohort in London, UK, with weekly nasopharyngeal swab PCR tests and blood sampling. Healthcare workers were recruited between 23 and 31 March 2020, during the week of the UK lockdown, and were followed weekly for up to about 15 weeks. What was sequenced was whole blood. The chain joins TRBV20-1 to TRBJ2-7; 11 bases in the junction line up with TRBD2. The clonotype originates from an adult who was a healthcare worker with PCR-confirmed SARS-CoV-2 infection or an uninfected control (not recorded which). The CDR3 sequence is CSAPPGLAVYEQYF. The DNA sequence is as follows: TGCAGTGCCCCGCCGGGACTAGCGGTCTACGAGCAGTACTTC.